A selection of T cell receptor beta chains follows, all from one sample in a study of blood T cell repertoires in COVID-19. Using immunoSEQ multiplex PCR, the repertoire was profiled, and TCRdb retains in-frame clones only, with some absent. The sample carries more than 95,000 clones, roughly 74% recorded once. Sequencing was performed on peripheral blood. All receptors derive from a man between 60 and 70 years old with acute or convalescent COVID-19. The CDR3 runs from the conserved cysteine through the conserved F or W. D genes are given only for firm matches. Clone size is not always given. Where it is, it says once, few, many or a class for expanded clones.

D | J | size | V | CDR3 | DNA
TRBD2 | TRBJ2-4 | NA | TRBV6-5 | CASTPLTSGKNIQYF | TGTGCCAGCACCCCCCTGACTAGCGGGAAAAACATTCAGTACTTC
NA | TRBJ2-2 | NA | TRBV24-1 | CATSDPLASNTGELFF | TGTGCCACCAGTGATCCGCTAGCCTCGAACACCGGGGAGCTGTTTTTT
TRBD1 | TRBJ1-5 | NA | TRBV27 | CASSPWTGGQPQHF | TGTGCCAGCAGTCCCTGGACAGGAGGTCAGCCCCAGCATTTT
NA | TRBJ1-1 | NA | TRBV11-2 | CASSLVQGTEAFF | TGTGCCAGCAGCTTAGTCCAGGGTACTGAAGCTTTCTTT
TRBD2 | TRBJ2-2 | NA | TRBV7-3 | CASSLSPAGVLGELFF | TGTGCCAGCAGCTTATCCCCCGCGGGGGTCCTCGGGGAGCTGTTTTTT
TRBD1 | TRBJ1-5 | NA | TRBV19 | CASSATGSNQPQHF | TGTGCCAGTAGTGCGACAGGGAGTAATCAGCCCCAGCATTTT
NA | TRBJ1-5 | NA | TRBV4-1 | CASSQELMTERSQPQHF | TGCGCCAGCAGCCAAGAACTTATGACAGAACGCTCTCAGCCCCAGCATTTT
TRBD1 | TRBJ2-2 | once | TRBV5-4 | CASSLALRGRTGELFF | TGTGCCAGCAGCTTGGCGTTGAGGGGGCGTACCGGGGAGCTGTTTTTT
NA | TRBJ1-1 | NA | TRBV27 | CASSWAGVNTEAFF | TGTGCCAGCAGTTGGGCAGGGGTGAACACTGAAGCTTTCTTT
TRBD1 | TRBJ1-1 | NA | TRBV3-1/TRBV3-2 | CASSQTDRGRPEAFF | TGTGCCAGCAGCCAGACGGACAGGGGGCGGCCTGAAGCTTTCTTT
TRBD2 | TRBJ2-1 | NA | TRBV7-3 | CASSHGTSGGNEQFF | TGTGCCAGCAGCCACGGGACTAGCGGGGGCAATGAGCAGTTCTTC
TRBD1 | TRBJ2-1 | NA | TRBV7-3 | CASSLMKQGNLNEQFF | TGTGCCAGCAGCTTAATGAAACAGGGGAATCTCAATGAGCAGTTCTTC
NA | TRBJ1-3 | NA | TRBV28 | CASSSGGDSGNTIYF | TGTGCCAGCAGTTCGGGGGGGGACTCTGGAAACACCATATATTTT
NA | TRBJ1-3 | once | TRBV10-3 | CAISGGGRSHSGNTIYF | TGTGCCATCAGTGGGGGGGGTCGGTCCCACTCTGGAAACACCATATATTTT
TRBD1 | TRBJ1-2 | NA | TRBV6-5 | CASSTGTELYGYTF | TGTGCCAGCAGTACCGGGACAGAGCTCTATGGCTACACCTTC
TRBD1 | TRBJ2-5 | NA | TRBV5-6 | CASSPTGTGKETQYF | TGTGCCAGCAGTCCAACCGGGACAGGGAAAGAGACCCAGTACTTC
NA | TRBJ1-6 | few | TRBV28 | CASKLYSYNSPLHF | TGTGCCAGTAAACTCTACTCCTATAATTCACCCCTCCACTTT